These 13 T cell receptor beta chains were sequenced from one sample in a study of T-cell memory formation after mild COVID-19. TCRdb fed the 5' RACE reads into MiXCR, producing one record per CDR3 protein. The sample contains 350,000 to 500,000 distinct CDR3 sequences, 20% to 25% of which appear only once. Material: PBMCs or a T cell subset sorted from them (not recorded which). These receptors all stem from an adult woman who had mild COVID-19 (a few samples of this study predate the infection). Cell type and time point are not known.

The CDR3 spells CASSLDLPGHTEAFF. CDR3 coding DNA: TGCGCCAGCAGCTTGGATCTTCCGGGCCACACTGAAGCTTTCTTT. The gene calls are TRBV5-1 and TRBJ1-1; D is unclear. Germline lookup yields CDR1 SGHRS and CDR2 YFSETQ. V shed 0 bases and J shed 3 bases, with 12 bases lying between them. The CDR3 extends over 15 amino acids.

This sequence joins TRBV11-1 and TRBJ2-7; 12 bases align to TRBD2. The CDR3 runs 14 residues. V lost 2 bases, J lost 11 bases, and 7 bases stayed unmatched. The V gene's germline CDR1 is SGHAT and CDR2 FQDESV (reference sequence). The chain's CDR3 is CASSLKETSGSKYF. The CDR3, as DNA: TGTGCCAGCAGCTTAAAGGAGACTAGCGGGAGTAAGTACTTC.

The genes are TRBV15 and TRBJ2-7, with 7 bases matching TRBD1. The junction had 8 bases not matched to a gene; V was cut back by 8 bases and J by 4 bases. The germline gives CDR1 LNHNV, CDR2 YYDKDF (reference sequence). This CDR3 is built from 13 residues. The CDR3 nucleotides read TGTGCCACCCGTTTTACAGGGGAATACGAGCAGTACTTC. It is translated as CATRFTGEYEQYF.

Concerning this clonotype: One end of the junction fails to match germline, which may point to a read error. The CDR3: CASSIAGPSNEQFF. In DNA form, the CDR3 reads TGTGCCAGCAGTATAGCGGGACCTTCCAATGAGCAGTTCTTC. The chain uses TRBV12-3 or TRBV12-4 and TRBJ2-1, with TRBD2 identical over 8 bases. The CDR3 is 14 residues long.

This chain uses TRBV7-2 with TRBJ1-3; possibly TRBD1 for D (6 bases). The CDR3 totals 16 residues. The V end lost 8 bases, the J end lost 3 bases, and 20 bases lay between the germline ends. Germline loops: CDR1 SGHTA, CDR2 FQGNSA. The CDR3 here is CASQPVGGGNGNTIYF. The CDR3 nucleotides read TGTGCCAGCCAACCCGTCGGGGGGGGCAATGGAAACACCATATATTTT.

CDR3 in DNA: TGTGCCAGCAGCTTGCGCAGGGTCTACGAGCAGTACTTC. Protein sequence: CASSLRRVYEQYF. The gene calls are TRBV5-6 and TRBJ2-7; D is possibly TRBD1 (5 bases). Germline CDR1 is SGHDT and CDR2 is YYEEEE. The CDR3 extends over 13 amino acids. The V and J ends lost 1 base and 3 bases respectively, with 8 bases between them. Full variable domain (missing parts from reference TRBV5-6 and TRBJ2-7): DAGVTQSPTHLIKTRGQQVTLRCSPKSGHDTVSWYQQALGQGPQFIFQYYEEEERQRGNFPDRFSGHQFPNYSSELNVNALLLGDSALYLCASSLRRVYEQYFGPGTRLTVT.

This clonotype has only a few counts. The J gene is TRBJ2-7, the V gene TRBV18; D is unresolved. Germline CDR1 is KGHSH and CDR2 is LQKENI. The CDR3 is made up of 13 amino acids. V dropped 6 bases and J dropped 2 bases, with 11 bases sitting between them. As DNA, the CDR3 is TGTGCCAGCTCTCAAAGTGAGACCTACGAGCAGTACTTC. Translated, it gives CASSQSETYEQYF.

The rearrangement links TRBV7-9 to TRBJ2-1; D may be TRBD1 or TRBD2 (6 bases each). The CDR3 runs to 17 residues. The germline gives CDR1 SEHNR, CDR2 FQNEAQ (reference sequence). V lost 5 bases and J lost 2, with 19 bases in between. The CDR3 DNA is TGTGCCAGCAGCAAGACGGTCGGAGGGGGGCCCTACAATGAGCAGTTCTTC. Translating it yields CASSKTVGGGPYNEQFF.

In this sample, this clonotype turned up a few times. V is TRBV28 and J is TRBJ2-2; weak D call: TRBD1 (5 bases). The CDR3 length is 15 residues. Germline V CDR1 and CDR2: MDHEN, SYDVKM. With 9 bases removed from V and 4 bases from J, the gap between germline ends came to 18 bases. The chain's CDR3 is CASTPQWGSTGELFF. In DNA, the CDR3 is TGTGCCAGTACACCTCAGTGGGGCAGCACCGGGGAGCTGTTTTTT.

The chain recombines TRBV11-1 with TRBJ2-5, with TRBD2 matching over 7 bases. CDR1 and CDR2 (germline): SGHAT, FQDESV (reference sequence). With 5 bases clipped from V and 1 base from J, the junction kept 7 bases outside the gene matches. The CDR3 has 15 amino acids. The CDR3 loop reads CASSTTPSGQETQYF. The CDR3 nucleotides read TGTGCCAGCAGCACGACCCCTAGCGGCCAAGAGACCCAGTACTTC.

The chain uses TRBV19 and TRBJ2-1; 8 nucleotides match TRBD2. The length of the CDR3 is 14 residues. Germline assignment: CDR1 LNHDA and CDR2 SQIVND (reference sequence). With V trimmed by 10 bases and J by 4 bases, 9 bases remained unmatched. CDR3 nucleotides: TGTGCCACCGATTCCGGGAGGGGTTACAATGAGCAGTTCTTC. Amino acids: CATDSGRGYNEQFF.

This rearrangement joins TRBV24-1 to TRBJ1-2; D is unclear. The CDR3 spans 13 residues. In germline, CDR1 is KGHDR, CDR2 SFDVKD. V lost 9 bases, J lost 3 bases, and 13 bases lay in between. The CDR3: CATRFCFDYGYTF. CDR3 nucleotide sequence: TGTGCCACCCGGTTCTGCTTCGACTATGGCTACACCTTC.

The chain links TRBV24-1 to TRBJ2-1; D is unresolved. V dropped 9 bases and J dropped 5 bases, with 10 bases sitting between them. The germline gives CDR1 KGHDR, CDR2 SFDVKD. CDR3 length equals 12 residues. In DNA, the CDR3 is TGTGCCACCGGGCGGATGAACAATGAGCAGTTCTTC. This encodes CATGRMNNEQFF.